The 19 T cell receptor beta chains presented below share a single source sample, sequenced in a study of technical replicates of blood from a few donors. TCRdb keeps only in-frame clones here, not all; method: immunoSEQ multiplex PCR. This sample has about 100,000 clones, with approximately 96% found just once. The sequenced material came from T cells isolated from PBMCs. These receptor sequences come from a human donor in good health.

The CDR3 reads CASSFSAGEGNEQFF. Here the CDR3 DNA reads TGTGCCAGTAGTTTTTCAGCGGGAGAAGGCAATGAGCAGTTCTTC. The genes are TRBV19 and TRBJ2-1; 8 nucleotides line up with TRBD2. The CDR3 has 15 residues. Trimming took 5 bases from V and 6 from J; bases not matched to a gene: 9. Germline V gives CDR1 LNHDA, CDR2 SQIVND (reference sequence).

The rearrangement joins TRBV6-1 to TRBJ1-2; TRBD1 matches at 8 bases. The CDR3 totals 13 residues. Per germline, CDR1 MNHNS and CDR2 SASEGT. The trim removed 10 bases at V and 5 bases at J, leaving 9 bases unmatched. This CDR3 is CATRYTGGYGYTF. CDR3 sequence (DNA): TGTGCCACCAGGTACACAGGGGGATATGGCTACACCTTC.

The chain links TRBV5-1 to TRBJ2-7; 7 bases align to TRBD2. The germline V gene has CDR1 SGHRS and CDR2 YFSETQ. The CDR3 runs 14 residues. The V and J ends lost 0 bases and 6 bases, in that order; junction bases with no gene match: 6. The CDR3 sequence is CASSLVSTGGEQYF. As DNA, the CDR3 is TGCGCCAGCAGCTTGGTATCTACGGGAGGCGAGCAGTACTTC.

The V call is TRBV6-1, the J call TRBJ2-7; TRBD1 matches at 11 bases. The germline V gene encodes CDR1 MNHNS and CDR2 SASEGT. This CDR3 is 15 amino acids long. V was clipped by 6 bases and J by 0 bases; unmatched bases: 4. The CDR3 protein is CASREGQGGSYEQYF. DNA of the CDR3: TGTGCCAGCAGGGAGGGACAGGGGGGCTCCTACGAGCAGTACTTC.

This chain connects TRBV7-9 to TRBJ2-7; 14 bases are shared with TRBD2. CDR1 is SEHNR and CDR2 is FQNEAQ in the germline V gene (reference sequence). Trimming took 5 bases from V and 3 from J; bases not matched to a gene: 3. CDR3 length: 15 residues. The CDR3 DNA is TGTGCCAGCAGCCCAGGGACTAGCGGGGGCTACGAGCAGTACTTC. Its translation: CASSPGTSGGYEQYF.

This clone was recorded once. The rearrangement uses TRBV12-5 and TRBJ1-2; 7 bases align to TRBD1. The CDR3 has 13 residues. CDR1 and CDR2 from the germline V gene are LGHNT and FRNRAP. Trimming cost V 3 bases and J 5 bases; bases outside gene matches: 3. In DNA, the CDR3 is TGTGCTAGTGGTTTTACACAGGGGTATGGCTACACCTTC. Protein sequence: CASGFTQGYGYTF.

CDR3 sequence: CASSFEGTGELFF. In DNA form, the CDR3 reads TGTGCCAGCAGTTTCGAGGGCACCGGGGAGCTGTTTTTT. The rearrangement uses TRBV27 and TRBJ2-2; D perhaps matches TRBD2 (5 bases). This CDR3 has 13 amino acids. Germline CDR1 and CDR2: MNHEY and SMNVEV (reference sequence). V was cut by 3 bases and J by 4 bases, with 6 bases left in between.

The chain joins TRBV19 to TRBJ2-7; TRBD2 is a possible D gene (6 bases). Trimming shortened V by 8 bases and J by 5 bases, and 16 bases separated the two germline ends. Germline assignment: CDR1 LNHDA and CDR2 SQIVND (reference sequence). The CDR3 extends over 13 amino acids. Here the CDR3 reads CASSEGKGHEQYF. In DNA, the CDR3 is TGTGCCAGTTCGGAGGGGAAGGGGCACGAGCAGTACTTC.

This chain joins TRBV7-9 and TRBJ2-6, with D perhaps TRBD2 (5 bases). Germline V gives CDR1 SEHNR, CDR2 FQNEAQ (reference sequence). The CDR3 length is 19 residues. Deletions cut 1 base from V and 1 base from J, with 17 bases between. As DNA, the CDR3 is TGTGCCAGCAGCTTAGTGGGTGGAGGTCTTTTATCTGGGGCCAACGTCCTGACTTTC. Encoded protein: CASSLVGGGLLSGANVLTF. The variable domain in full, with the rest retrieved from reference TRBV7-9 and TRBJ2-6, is DTGVSQNPRHKITKRGQNVTFRCDPISEHNRLYWYRQTLGQGPEFLTYFQNEAQLEKSRLLSDRFSAERPKGSFSTLEIQRTEQGDSAMYLCASSLVGGGLLSGANVLTFGAGSRLTVL.

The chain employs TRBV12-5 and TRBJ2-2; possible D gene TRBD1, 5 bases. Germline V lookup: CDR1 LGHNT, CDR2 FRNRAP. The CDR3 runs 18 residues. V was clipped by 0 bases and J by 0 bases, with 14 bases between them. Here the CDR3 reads CASGLVTKDTTNTGELFF. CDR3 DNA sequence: TGTGCTAGTGGTTTGGTAACCAAGGACACAACGAACACCGGGGAGCTGTTTTTT.

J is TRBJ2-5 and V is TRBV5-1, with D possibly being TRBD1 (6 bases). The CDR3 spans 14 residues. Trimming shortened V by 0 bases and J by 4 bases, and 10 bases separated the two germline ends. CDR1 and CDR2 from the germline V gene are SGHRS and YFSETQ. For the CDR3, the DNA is TGCGCCAGCAGCTTGGCAGGGGCTCGAGAGACCCAGTACTTC. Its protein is CASSLAGARETQYF.

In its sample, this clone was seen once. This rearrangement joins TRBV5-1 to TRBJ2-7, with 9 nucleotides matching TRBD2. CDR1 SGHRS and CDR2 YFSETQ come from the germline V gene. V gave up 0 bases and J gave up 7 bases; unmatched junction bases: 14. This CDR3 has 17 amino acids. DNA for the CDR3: TGCGCCAGCAGCTTGGCCATATCTGTAGCGGGAGAGGGAGAGCAGTACTTC. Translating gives CASSLAISVAGEGEQYF.

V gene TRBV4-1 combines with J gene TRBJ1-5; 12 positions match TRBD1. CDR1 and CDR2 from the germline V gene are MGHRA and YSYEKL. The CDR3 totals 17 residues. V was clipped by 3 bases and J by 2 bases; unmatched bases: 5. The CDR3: CASSQGTGGLGNQPQHF. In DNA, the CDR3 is TGCGCCAGCAGCCAGGGGACAGGGGGCTTGGGCAATCAGCCCCAGCATTTT.

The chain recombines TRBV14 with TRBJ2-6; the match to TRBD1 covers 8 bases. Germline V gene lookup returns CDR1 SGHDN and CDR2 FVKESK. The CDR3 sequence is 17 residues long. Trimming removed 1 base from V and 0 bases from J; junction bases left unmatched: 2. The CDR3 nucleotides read TGTGCCAGCAGCCAAGGGACAGGGCGCTCTGGGGCCAACGTCCTGACTTTC. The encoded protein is CASSQGTGRSGANVLTF.

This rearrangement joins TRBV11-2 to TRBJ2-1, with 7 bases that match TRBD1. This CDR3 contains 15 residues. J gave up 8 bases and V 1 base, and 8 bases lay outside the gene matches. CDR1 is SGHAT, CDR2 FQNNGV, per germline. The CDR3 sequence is CASSLVGQVMYEQFF. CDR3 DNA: TGTGCCAGCAGCTTAGTCGGACAGGTTATGTATGAGCAGTTCTTC.

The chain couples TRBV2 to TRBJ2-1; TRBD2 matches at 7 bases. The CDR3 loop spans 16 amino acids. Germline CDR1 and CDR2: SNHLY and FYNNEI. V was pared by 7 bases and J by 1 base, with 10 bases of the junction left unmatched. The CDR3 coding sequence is TGTGCCAGCAACTTGGTTGGCGGGGGATCCTACAATGAGCAGTTCTTC. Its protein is CASNLVGGGSYNEQFF.

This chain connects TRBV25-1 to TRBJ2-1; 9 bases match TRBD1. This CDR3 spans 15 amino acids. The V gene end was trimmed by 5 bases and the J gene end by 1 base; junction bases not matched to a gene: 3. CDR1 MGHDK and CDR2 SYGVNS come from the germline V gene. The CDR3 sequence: CASSLTGGSYNEQFF. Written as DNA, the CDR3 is TGTGCCAGCAGTTTGACAGGGGGTTCCTACAATGAGCAGTTCTTC.

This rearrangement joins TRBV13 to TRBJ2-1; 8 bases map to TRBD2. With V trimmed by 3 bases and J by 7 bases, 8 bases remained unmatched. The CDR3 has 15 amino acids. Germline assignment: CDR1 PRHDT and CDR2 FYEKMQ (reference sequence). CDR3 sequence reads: CASSFPYGRGNEQFF. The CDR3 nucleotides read TGTGCCAGCAGCTTCCCTTACGGGAGGGGGAATGAGCAGTTCTTC.

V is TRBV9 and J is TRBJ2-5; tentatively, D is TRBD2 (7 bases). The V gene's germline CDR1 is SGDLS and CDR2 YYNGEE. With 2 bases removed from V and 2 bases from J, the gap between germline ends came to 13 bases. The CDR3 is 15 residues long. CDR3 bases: TGTGCCAGCAGCGTCGGAGGGGGGGGTCAAGAGACCCAGTACTTC. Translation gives CASSVGGGGQETQYF.